These T cell receptor beta chains were read from a single sample in a study of blood T cell repertoires in COVID-19. TCRdb's copy holds only in-frame clones and misses some; the assay was immunoSEQ multiplex PCR. The sample gives 150,000 or so clones, roughly 93% of which show up once; roughly 2.1% is in the top ten. The source material was peripheral blood. These receptors were obtained from a man younger than 30 with acute or convalescent COVID-19. Both conserved end residues are part of each CDR3. The order of the fields is V gene, D gene, J gene, CDR3 DNA, CDR3 protein. A D gene is named only where the DNA matches it firmly.

v_call: TRBV5-8; d_call: .; j_call: TRBJ1-1; cdr3_nt: TGTGCCAGCAGCTTGGCCCGGTCGATCGGGGCTTTCTTT; cdr3_aa: CASSLARSIGAFF
v_call: TRBV21-1; d_call: .; j_call: TRBJ2-1; cdr3_nt: TGTGCCAGCAGCAAAGGGGGGCCCCGGGACAGGGACAATGAGCAGTTCTTC; cdr3_aa: CASSKGGPRDRDNEQFF
v_call: TRBV4-2; d_call: TRBD1; j_call: TRBJ2-1; cdr3_nt: TGTGCCAGCAGCCAAGAAATAGGCTCACAGGGGGGAGCCCAGTTCTTC; cdr3_aa: CASSQEIGSQGGAQFF
v_call: TRBV27; d_call: .; j_call: TRBJ2-2; cdr3_nt: TGTGCCAGCAGTTACCATCTAGGGGGGGGTCCCACCGGGGAGCTGTTTTTT; cdr3_aa: CASSYHLGGGPTGELFF
v_call: TRBV27; d_call: .; j_call: TRBJ1-2; cdr3_nt: TGTGCCAGCAGTCGAGAGACAGGCCCATCTAACTATGGCTACACCTTC; cdr3_aa: CASSRETGPSNYGYTF
v_call: TRBV11-2; d_call: .; j_call: TRBJ1-2; cdr3_nt: TGTGCCAGCAGCGTAGGGGTTCCAGGGCTAGCTAACTATGGCTACACCTTC; cdr3_aa: CASSVGVPGLANYGYTF
v_call: TRBV6-1; d_call: TRBD1; j_call: TRBJ1-2; cdr3_nt: TGTGCCAGCAGTGAAACAGGGGAACTAGACTATGGCTACACCTTC; cdr3_aa: CASSETGELDYGYTF
v_call: TRBV4-2; d_call: TRBD1; j_call: TRBJ1-1; cdr3_nt: TGTGCCAGCAGCCGGGGACAGGGTAACACTGAAGCTTTCTTT; cdr3_aa: CASSRGQGNTEAFF
v_call: TRBV1; d_call: .; j_call: TRBJ1-5; cdr3_nt: TGCACCGGACACACAGGGGATAATAGCAATCAGCCCCAGCATTTT; cdr3_aa: CTGHTGDNSNQPQHF
v_call: TRBV3-1/TRBV3-2; d_call: .; j_call: TRBJ2-5; cdr3_nt: TGTGCCAGCAGCCAAGATCCGGACAGCTTAGCCCAGTACTTC; cdr3_aa: CASSQDPDSLAQYF
v_call: TRBV28; d_call: TRBD1; j_call: TRBJ1-2; cdr3_nt: TGTGCCAGCAGTTCGACCGGGACAGGAAACTATGGCTACACCTTC; cdr3_aa: CASSSTGTGNYGYTF
v_call: TRBV12-3/TRBV12-4; d_call: .; j_call: TRBJ2-1; cdr3_nt: TGTGCCAGCAGTTTAGGGAGTTACAATGAGCAGTTCTTC; cdr3_aa: CASSLGSYNEQFF
v_call: TRBV25-1; d_call: TRBD1; j_call: TRBJ2-5; cdr3_nt: TGTGCCAGCAGGCGGACAGGGAATCAAGAGACCCAGTACTTC; cdr3_aa: CASRRTGNQETQYF
v_call: TRBV27; d_call: .; j_call: TRBJ1-1; cdr3_nt: TGTGCCAGCAGTTTATCTGGGGGAGGTACTGAAGCTTTCTTT; cdr3_aa: CASSLSGGGTEAFF
v_call: TRBV10-2; d_call: TRBD1; j_call: TRBJ1-1; cdr3_nt: TGCGCCAGCAGTGAGCTCTGGACAGGGCTGGGCACTGAAGCTTTCTTT; cdr3_aa: CASSELWTGLGTEAFF
v_call: TRBV25-1; d_call: TRBD2; j_call: TRBJ2-7; cdr3_nt: TGTGCCAGCAGTGAATATATTTTCGGGACTAATCTACCTCACGAGCAGTACTTC; cdr3_aa: CASSEYIFGTNLPHEQYF
v_call: TRBV9; d_call: .; j_call: TRBJ1-1; cdr3_nt: TGTGCCAGCAGTGGACAGACGAACACTGAAGCTTTCTTT; cdr3_aa: CASSGQTNTEAFF
v_call: TRBV24-1; d_call: TRBD2; j_call: TRBJ2-1; cdr3_nt: TGTGCCACCAGTGCGCCTAGCGGGGGGGCCTGGGGTGAGCAGTTCTTC; cdr3_aa: CATSAPSGGAWGEQFF
v_call: TRBV29-1; d_call: .; j_call: TRBJ1-6; cdr3_nt: TGCAGCGTTGGACAATCACTTAATTCACCCCTCCACTTT; cdr3_aa: CSVGQSLNSPLHF
v_call: TRBV4-2; d_call: .; j_call: TRBJ1-1; cdr3_nt: TGTGCCAGCAGCCAAGGGCGGGGAACTCTTTATGAAGCTTTCTTT; cdr3_aa: CASSQGRGTLYEAFF